A selection of T cell receptor beta chains follows, all from one sample in a study of blood T cell repertoires in COVID-19. Clones were read by immunoSEQ multiplex PCR, and TCRdb kept only the in-frame ones, dropping some. The sample records around 300,000 clones, 90% being singletons. The sample was peripheral blood. Every receptor here comes from a middle-aged woman with COVID-19, enrolled during active disease. Each CDR3 is given with its conserved first and last residue. The D gene is left open where the match is weak. Clone size appears in some rows only: once, few, many, or a class for an expanded clone.

V: TRBV7-2
D: TRBD1
length: 19
J: TRBJ2-4
size: .
DNA: TGTGCCAGCAGCGCGACAGGGACCAAGGGGTATTTGGCCAAAAACATTCAGTACTTC
CDR3: CASSATGTKGYLAKNIQYF

V: TRBV14
D: TRBD1
length: 15
J: TRBJ2-7
size: .
DNA: TGTGCCAGCAGCCGAGTTACAGGGGGACTCTACGAGCAGTACTTC
CDR3: CASSRVTGGLYEQYF

V: TRBV19
D: TRBD1
length: 16
J: TRBJ1-2
size: .
DNA: TGTGCCAGTAGGTGGCTAGGACAGGGTCTAAACTATGGCTACACCTTC
CDR3: CASRWLGQGLNYGYTF

V: TRBV18
D: .
length: 13
J: TRBJ2-7
size: .
DNA: TGTGCCAGCTCACCCGGACAGTTCTACGAGCAGTACTTC
CDR3: CASSPGQFYEQYF

V: TRBV3-1/TRBV3-2
D: TRBD1
length: 15
J: TRBJ1-4
size: .
DNA: TGTGCCAGCAGCCAAGTCGGACAGGGGTATGAAAAACTGTTTTTT
CDR3: CASSQVGQGYEKLFF

V: TRBV7-2
D: .
length: 13
J: TRBJ1-1
size: .
DNA: TGTGCCAGCAGCTTAGCCTCCGGGGGGCAAGCTTTCTTT
CDR3: CASSLASGGQAFF

V: TRBV25-1
D: .
length: 14
J: TRBJ2-7
size: .
DNA: TGTGCCAGCGTGAGAGGGGGGGCAACCTACGAGCAGTACTTC
CDR3: CASVRGGATYEQYF

V: TRBV18
D: .
length: 14
J: TRBJ1-2
size: .
DNA: TGTGTCAGCTCACCACCGGGGAGGGAGGCTGGCTACACCTTC
CDR3: CVSSPPGREAGYTF

V: TRBV24-1
D: TRBD1
length: 15
J: TRBJ2-4
size: .
DNA: TGTGCCACCAGTGATCCTACAGGGGGCTCGAACATTCAGTACTTC
CDR3: CATSDPTGGSNIQYF

V: TRBV7-7
D: .
length: 18
J: TRBJ1-2
size: .
DNA: TGTGCTAGCAGCTTAAAAGGGGCAGGGTCCCTATCTAACTATGGCTACACCTTC
CDR3: CASSLKGAGSLSNYGYTF

V: TRBV5-6
D: .
length: 18
J: TRBJ1-5
size: .
DNA: TGTGCCAGCACCTTCACTGGGGGGTTTAATGCTGGCAATCAGCCCCAGCATTTT
CDR3: CASTFTGGFNAGNQPQHF

V: TRBV5-4
D: .
length: 15
J: TRBJ1-1
size: .
DNA: TGTGCCAGCAGCTTGGCCGGGTTCATGAACACTGAAGCTTTCTTT
CDR3: CASSLAGFMNTEAFF

V: TRBV7-9
D: TRBD1
length: 18
J: TRBJ1-3
size: .
DNA: TGTGCCAGCAGCTTAGGAGACAGGGCATTTAGCTCTGGAAACACCATATATTTT
CDR3: CASSLGDRAFSSGNTIYF

V: TRBV28
D: TRBD1
length: 12
J: TRBJ1-1
size: .
DNA: TGTGCCAGCAGGACAGGGGGCACTGAAGCTTTCTTT
CDR3: CASRTGGTEAFF

V: TRBV5-1
D: .
length: 16
J: TRBJ1-6
size: .
DNA: TGCGCCAGCAGCTTGGACCGACAGGATGGAAATTCACCCCTCCACTTT
CDR3: CASSLDRQDGNSPLHF

V: TRBV19
D: .
length: 13
J: TRBJ2-1
size: .
DNA: TGTGCCAGTAGTAGCGTTCGGGGCAATGAGCAGTTCTTC
CDR3: CASSSVRGNEQFF

V: TRBV3-1/TRBV3-2
D: TRBD1
length: 15
J: TRBJ1-2
size: .
DNA: TGTGCCAGCAGCCAAGAGACAGGGTCCTACTATGGCTACACCTTC
CDR3: CASSQETGSYYGYTF

V: TRBV7-9
D: TRBD1
length: 18
J: TRBJ2-7
size: .
DNA: TGTGCCAGCAGCCACCCTTCGGGGACAGGGACTTCAGTCTACGAGCAGTACTTC
CDR3: CASSHPSGTGTSVYEQYF

V: TRBV7-8
D: TRBD1
length: 14
J: TRBJ2-7
size: .
DNA: TGTGCCAGCAGCACCCGGGACAGGGTGTCCGAGCAGTACTTC
CDR3: CASSTRDRVSEQYF

V: TRBV28
D: TRBD2
length: 16
J: TRBJ2-2
size: .
DNA: TGTGCCAGCAGCTTTAGCGGGGAACTGGGCACCGGGGAGCTGTTTTTT
CDR3: CASSFSGELGTGELFF

V: TRBV7-3
D: .
length: 14
J: TRBJ1-2
size: .
DNA: TGTGCCAGCAGCTTGAGGCAGTACGTAGGTGGCTACACCTTC
CDR3: CASSLRQYVGGYTF

V: TRBV7-2
D: .
length: 12
J: TRBJ2-7
size: .
DNA: TGTGCCAGCAGCGGGAGGTTGCGCGAGCAGTACTTC
CDR3: CASSGRLREQYF

V: TRBV6-5
D: TRBD1
length: 16
J: TRBJ1-4
size: .
DNA: TGTGCCAGCAGTTTATGGGGGGGACAGGGAATGAAGGAACTGTTTTTT
CDR3: CASSLWGGQGMKELFF

V: TRBV10-1
D: TRBD1
length: 23
J: TRBJ2-6
size: .
DNA: TGCGCCAGCAGTGAGATTTCATCCGGGTACGAGGTCCCGGGACAGGGGGCGACAAACGTCCTGACTTTC
CDR3: CASSEISSGYEVPGQGATNVLTF

V: TRBV9
D: TRBD1
length: 15
J: TRBJ1-2
size: few
DNA: TGTGCCAGCAGCGGAGGGACAGGGGGTTACTATGGCTACACCTTC
CDR3: CASSGGTGGYYGYTF

V: TRBV6-6
D: TRBD2
length: 14
J: TRBJ2-7
size: .
DNA: TGTGCCAGCAGTACGGGGGGGACATTCTACGAGCAGTACTTC
CDR3: CASSTGGTFYEQYF

V: TRBV28
D: TRBD1
length: 13
J: TRBJ2-7
size: once
DNA: TGTGCCAGCTCCAGACAGGGCCCCTACGAGCAGTACTTC
CDR3: CASSRQGPYEQYF

V: TRBV4-2
D: .
length: 17
J: TRBJ2-1
size: .
DNA: TGTGCCAGCAGCCAAGACCCGACAGAGGCTCTCTACAATGAGCAGTTCTTC
CDR3: CASSQDPTEALYNEQFF

V: TRBV9
D: TRBD2
length: 18
J: TRBJ2-1
size: .
DNA: TGTGCCAGCAGCGGAGGGACTAGCGGATTCCATCGGGGCAATGAGCAGTTCTTC
CDR3: CASSGGTSGFHRGNEQFF

V: TRBV7-6
D: .
length: 14
J: TRBJ2-3
size: once
DNA: TGTGCCAGCAGCTTAGGTCTAGCAGGAGATACGCAGTATTTT
CDR3: CASSLGLAGDTQYF

V: TRBV28
D: TRBD2
length: 15
J: TRBJ2-3
size: .
DNA: TGTGCCAGCAGTACCCTAGCGGTTAGCACAGATACGCAGTATTTT
CDR3: CASSTLAVSTDTQYF

V: TRBV18
D: TRBD1
length: 16
J: TRBJ2-3
size: .
DNA: TGTGCCAGCTCACCTGGGACAGGGGGTCGTACAGATACGCAGTATTTT
CDR3: CASSPGTGGRTDTQYF

V: TRBV28
D: TRBD1
length: 16
J: TRBJ1-1
size: .
DNA: TGTGCCAGCAGCCACCAAAGGGGACAGGGGTTCACTGAAGCTTTCTTT
CDR3: CASSHQRGQGFTEAFF

V: TRBV28
D: .
length: 15
J: TRBJ1-2
size: .
DNA: TGTGCCAGCAGTTTCCCGTCCGGGGGAGGATATGGCTACACCTTC
CDR3: CASSFPSGGGYGYTF

V: TRBV7-7
D: TRBD2
length: 14
J: TRBJ2-1
size: .
DNA: TGTGCTAGCAGCAGACTAGCGGGAGGCGATGAGCAGTTCTTC
CDR3: CASSRLAGGDEQFF

V: TRBV28
D: .
length: 14
J: TRBJ1-2
size: .
DNA: TGTGCCAGCAGTTTCCCGACTCAATACTATGGCTACACCTTC
CDR3: CASSFPTQYYGYTF

V: TRBV7-3
D: .
length: 13
J: TRBJ2-1
size: .
DNA: TGTGCCAGCAGCTTAGCAGGTGACAATGAGCAGTTCTTC
CDR3: CASSLAGDNEQFF

V: TRBV6-1
D: TRBD1
length: 17
J: TRBJ2-7
size: .
DNA: TGTGCCAGCAGTGAAGATTTAACAGGGGGCTACTCCTACGAGCAGTACTTC
CDR3: CASSEDLTGGYSYEQYF

V: TRBV7-3
D: TRBD2
length: 16
J: TRBJ2-2
size: .
DNA: TGTGCCAGCAGCTGGGAACCGGGACTAAGAGTCGGGGAGCTGTTTTTT
CDR3: CASSWEPGLRVGELFF

V: TRBV28
D: TRBD2
length: 14
J: TRBJ2-3
size: few
DNA: TGTGCCAGCAGGGTCTCGGGGGGGCCGGATACGCAGTATTTT
CDR3: CASRVSGGPDTQYF

V: TRBV4-3
D: .
length: 13
J: TRBJ2-3
size: .
DNA: TGCGCCAGCAGCCAAGACTTGCGAAATACGCAGTATTTT
CDR3: CASSQDLRNTQYF

V: TRBV6-5
D: TRBD1
length: 14
J: TRBJ2-7
size: .
DNA: TGTGCCAGCAGCGACCGACAGGGGGCGCGAGAGCAGTACTTC
CDR3: CASSDRQGAREQYF

V: TRBV7-8
D: TRBD1
length: 18
J: TRBJ2-1
size: .
DNA: TGTGCCAGCAGCTTAGCGCAAGTTGGGACAGTCCTCTCCAATGAGCAGTTCTTC
CDR3: CASSLAQVGTVLSNEQFF

V: TRBV2
D: .
length: 15
J: TRBJ1-6
size: few
DNA: TGTGCCAAACGGGACTCAAGCTCCTATAATTCACCCCTCCACTTT
CDR3: CAKRDSSSYNSPLHF

V: TRBV6-6
D: .
length: 16
J: TRBJ1-3
size: .
DNA: TGTGCCAGCAGTTACCCCCCGGGTAGCTCTGGAAACACCATATATTTT
CDR3: CASSYPPGSSGNTIYF

V: TRBV24-1
D: .
length: 13
J: TRBJ1-1
size: .
DNA: TGTGCCACCAGTTACAGCGGGCACACTGAAGCTTTCTTT
CDR3: CATSYSGHTEAFF

V: TRBV27
D: .
length: 19
J: TRBJ1-2
size: .
DNA: TGTGCCAGCAGTTTAAGGGTACTCGATGAATGGGGGGGTGTGAAAGGCTACACCTTC
CDR3: CASSLRVLDEWGGVKGYTF

V: TRBV18
D: TRBD1
length: 14
J: TRBJ1-1
size: .
DNA: TGTGCCAGCTCACTGGGACAGAAGAACACTGAAGCTTTCTTT
CDR3: CASSLGQKNTEAFF

V: TRBV15
D: .
length: 16
J: TRBJ2-4
size: .
DNA: TGTGCCACCAGCAGAGGAGCATTACAGGGAACAGACATTCAGTACTTC
CDR3: CATSRGALQGTDIQYF

V: TRBV6-2/TRBV6-3
D: .
length: 15
J: TRBJ1-5
size: .
DNA: TGTGCCAGCAGTCCGGACAGATGGAGCAATCAGCCCCAGCATTTT
CDR3: CASSPDRWSNQPQHF

V: TRBV21-1
D: .
length: 16
J: TRBJ2-3
size: .
DNA: TGTGCCAGCAGCAAAGCCCAGGGCCGGGGCACAGATACGCAGTATTTT
CDR3: CASSKAQGRGTDTQYF